The 5 T cell receptor beta chains below come from one sample, sequenced in a study of cytomegalovirus exposure and HLA in healthy donors. Produced via immunoSEQ multiplex PCR; TCRdb's table is partial and in-frame only. This sample has fewer than 150,000 clones; 88% occur once, and the top ten carry 7.9%. Source material: PBMCs. The receptor set was obtained from a woman aged 18-29 years in good health and CMV-seropositive.

This clone was seen a handful of times. The chain has TRBV7-8 and TRBJ2-7, with 7 bases fitting TRBD1. The CDR3 spans 16 residues. With 4 bases clipped from V and 0 bases from J, the junction kept 9 bases outside the gene matches. Per the germline V gene, CDR1 is SGHVS and CDR2 is FQNEAQ. CDR3 region: CASSSRDSRYSYEQYF. The CDR3, as DNA: TGTGCCAGCAGCTCCCGGGACAGTCGATACTCCTACGAGCAGTACTTC.

This chain links TRBV9 with TRBJ2-1, with 9 bases that match TRBD2. After removal of 5 bases from V and 2 bases from J, the junction contained 8 bases not matched to a gene. The CDR3 is 16 amino acids. Germline loops: CDR1 SGDLS, CDR2 YYNGEE. CDR3: CASRPPTSGPYNEQFF. The CDR3 bases are TGTGCCAGCAGGCCCCCGACTAGCGGACCCTACAATGAGCAGTTCTTC.

This rearrangement joins TRBV28 to TRBJ1-3; a possible D gene is TRBD1 (5 bases). The CDR3 loop spans 15 amino acids. Trimming removed 5 bases from V and 4 bases from J, with 15 bases in between. Germline V gene data show CDR1 as MDHEN and CDR2 as SYDVKM. CDR3 residues: CASSQGTSGGNTIYF. CDR3 nucleotide sequence: TGTGCCAGCAGTCAAGGGACTTCGGGGGGAAACACCATATATTTT.

The chain has TRBV7-8 and TRBJ2-3; TRBD2 aligns across 10 bases. Germline CDR1 and CDR2: SGHVS and FQNEAQ. Germline trimming cut 4 bases from V and 2 bases from J; bases unmatched to any gene: 9. The CDR3 is 17 amino acids. CDR3 sequence: CASSYQTSGVLTDTQYF. CDR3 bases: TGTGCCAGCAGCTACCAAACTAGCGGGGTCCTCACAGATACGCAGTATTTT.

This clone has just one count. CDR3 nucleotide sequence: TGTGCCAGCAGACCACAAAACAAGGACAACTACACCTTC. It codes for CASRPQNKDNYTF. The rearrangement uses TRBV7-2 and TRBJ1-2, with D tentatively TRBD1 (5 bases). The V end was cut by 6 bases, the J end by 10 bases, with 18 bases between. Germline V gene sequence: CDR1 SGHTA, CDR2 FQGNSA. The CDR3 length is 13 residues. Combining the CDR3 with reference TRBV7-2 and TRBJ1-2 gives the whole variable domain GAGVSQSPSNKVTEKGKDVELRCDPISGHTALYWYRQSLGQGLEFLIYFQGNSAPDKSGLPSDRFSAERTGGSVSTLTIQRTQQEDSAVYLCASRPQNKDNYTFGSGTRLTVV.